A selection of T cell receptor beta chains follows, all from one sample in a study of siplizumab effects on memory and regulatory T cells. Using immunoSEQ multiplex PCR, the repertoire was profiled, and TCRdb retains in-frame clones only, with some absent. The table has about 100,000 clones, 80% to 95% seen once; the top ten hold 12%. Sample: non-Treg CD4+ T cells sorted from blood. The receptors derive from a human donor in good health. The CDR3 runs from the conserved cysteine through the conserved F or W. The D gene is left open where the match is weak. The size entry is marked missing in some rows and otherwise reads once, few, many or a size class.

v_gene	j_gene	abundance	d_gene	len	CDR3nt	CDR3aa
TRBV2	TRBJ1-3	NA	NA	14	TGTGCCAGCAAGACAGGTCTCTCTGGAAACACCATATATTTT	CASKTGLSGNTIYF
TRBV12-5	TRBJ1-4	NA	TRBD1	20	TGTGCTAGTGGTTTGGTAATGGGGACAGGAACTCGATGGGCTAATGAAAAACTGTTTTTT	CASGLVMGTGTRWANEKLFF
TRBV4-1	TRBJ1-4	NA	TRBD1	16	TGCGCCAGCAGTCCTACAGGGGACTCGACTAATGAAAAACTGTTTTTT	CASSPTGDSTNEKLFF
TRBV5-7	TRBJ2-7	NA	TRBD1	14	TGTGCCAGCAGCTATACAGGGGAGTCCGCCGAGCAGTACTTC	CASSYTGESAEQYF
TRBV5-6	TRBJ2-5	NA	TRBD2	15	TGTGCCAGCAGATCGACTAGCTTCAGCGTTCGGACCCAGTACTTC	CASRSTSFSVRTQYF
TRBV14	TRBJ1-2	NA	TRBD1	13	TGTGCCAGCAGCCAGGGACAGCTCTATGGCTACACCTTC	CASSQGQLYGYTF
TRBV6-1	TRBJ1-5	NA	NA	14	TGTGCCAGCAGTGAATCCGGGACGAATCAGCCCCAGCATTTT	CASSESGTNQPQHF
TRBV9	TRBJ2-2	NA	NA	16	TGTGCCAGCAGCGTAGGTCCGGGGAGAAGGACCGGGGAGCTGTTTTTT	CASSVGPGRRTGELFF
TRBV7-9	TRBJ2-3	medium-sized	NA	16	TGTGCCAGCAGCTCCTGGGTGGCGGGGAGGACAGATACGCAGTATTTT	CASSSWVAGRTDTQYF
TRBV28	TRBJ2-5	NA	NA	14	TGTGCCAGCAGTTATAGCAGACCGCAAGAGACCCAGTACTTC	CASSYSRPQETQYF
TRBV30	TRBJ1-2	NA	NA	10	TGTGCCTGGAGTATGGACCTCGACACCTTC	CAWSMDLDTF
TRBV18	TRBJ1-3	NA	NA	17	TGTGCCAGCTCACCGAGACAGGCGGGCGTCTCTGGAAACACCATATATTTT	CASSPRQAGVSGNTIYF
TRBV7-3	TRBJ2-7	NA	NA	12	TGTGCCAGCAGCGTACAGAACTACGAGCAGTACTTC	CASSVQNYEQYF
TRBV19	TRBJ1-5	NA	TRBD1	14	TGTGCCAGTAGCACCGGGACAGGGAATCAGCCCCAGCATTTT	CASSTGTGNQPQHF
TRBV7-9	TRBJ2-3	NA	TRBD2	16	TGTGCCAGCAGCCTAGGATTGGCGGGGGGAGCAGATACGCAGTATTTT	CASSLGLAGGADTQYF
TRBV6-6	TRBJ2-1	NA	NA	14	TGTGCCAGCGGGTCGCGGAGCTCCTACAATGAGCAGTTCTTC	CASGSRSSYNEQFF
TRBV5-1	TRBJ2-5	NA	TRBD1	16	TGCGCCAGCAGCTCGGGGACAGGGGGTAGCGGAGAGACCCAGTACTTC	CASSSGTGGSGETQYF
TRBV4-1	TRBJ2-7	NA	NA	16	TGCGCCAGCAGCCAAGGGGTGGCACGCCGGGCCTACGAGCAGTACTTC	CASSQGVARRAYEQYF
TRBV5-6	TRBJ1-2	NA	NA	12	TGTGCCAGCCAAATCCACGAGTTTCACTACACCTTC	CASQIHEFHYTF
TRBV19	TRBJ2-7	NA	NA	14	TGTGCCAGTAGTGGGCCGACCTCAAGGTACGAGCAGTACTTC	CASSGPTSRYEQYF
TRBV20-1	TRBJ1-1	NA	NA	11	TGCAGTGCTAGATTCGTGGGGGTAGCTTTCTTT	CSARFVGVAFF
TRBV6-1	TRBJ1-1	NA	NA	16	TGTGCCAGCAGTGACCATAACAAGCGACGGAGCACTGAAGCTTTCTTT	CASSDHNKRRSTEAFF
TRBV5-1	TRBJ2-7	NA	NA	14	TGCGCCAGCAGCTTACAGGAGGGTTTTAGCGAGCAGTACTTC	CASSLQEGFSEQYF
TRBV7-2	TRBJ2-1	NA	TRBD1	15	TGTGCCAGCAGCTTACAGGGGGCGGACTACAATGAGCAGTTCTTC	CASSLQGADYNEQFF
TRBV5-4	TRBJ2-3	NA	NA	15	TGTGCCAGCAGCTCGACCGGGCGGATCGCAGATACGCAGTATTTT	CASSSTGRIADTQYF
TRBV19	TRBJ1-4	NA	TRBD1	15	TGTGCCAGTACCTCCCCGGGACAGCTTAATGAAAAACTGTTTTTT	CASTSPGQLNEKLFF
TRBV29-1	TRBJ2-5	once	TRBD2	18	TGCAGCGTTGGGGGTGGCGCGTTAGCGGGAGGGCTTTCAGTGACCCAGTACTTC	CSVGGGALAGGLSVTQYF
TRBV5-1	TRBJ2-5	NA	NA	13	TGCGCCAGCAGCAGGGACCGGCAAGAGACCCAGTACTTC	CASSRDRQETQYF
TRBV18	TRBJ2-1	NA	TRBD2	20	TGTGCCAGCTCACCATGGAGTGGGACTAGCGGTTCCGGGGGGATCAATGAGCAGTTCTTC	CASSPWSGTSGSGGINEQFF
TRBV19	TRBJ2-7	NA	NA	13	TGTGCCAGTAGTACCCGGACAGATTACGAGCAGTACTTC	CASSTRTDYEQYF
TRBV7-9	TRBJ2-7	once	TRBD2	14	TGTGCCAGCAGCTGGGGGGGTCCCTCCTACGAGCAGTACTTC	CASSWGGPSYEQYF
TRBV5-4	TRBJ2-3	NA	NA	13	TGTGCCAGCAGCTGGAGCCGGGCAGATACGCAGTATTTT	CASSWSRADTQYF